A few counts support the clone carrying this T cell receptor beta chain. Antigen: not known. The sample comes from a study of T cell repertoires in cytomegalovirus infection. General study points: In two of eight donors, the top clonotype was HLA-C-restricted CMV-specific.

In TCRdb, the reads were re-called with MiXCR into one record per CDR3 protein. The sample holds 510,000 or so distinct CDR3 sequences, about 25% seen once. The CDR3 consists of 16 residues. V was clipped by 2 bases and J by 0 bases, with 14 bases between them. Per the germline V gene, CDR1 is SGHDN and CDR2 is FVKESK. This TCR was recovered from a human donor in good health (CMV status not recorded). Some clones in this sample may be carry-over from other donors' samples. Sequenced input: PBMCs. This chain joins TRBV14 and TRBJ2-7; D possibly corresponds to TRBD1 (5 bases). For the CDR3, the DNA is TGTGCCAGCAGCCAAACAGGCCTAAGATCCTCCTACGAGCAGTACGTC. Its protein product is CASSQTGLRSSYEQYV.